This T cell receptor (beta chain) emerged from a study of CD8 T cells in Susac syndrome. The CDR3 sequence is 14 residues long. Germline V CDR1 and CDR2: SQVTM, ANQGSEA. Trimming cost V 4 bases and J 0 bases, with 9 bases left between them. A quantity of about 0.45 to 1 ug RNA underwent reverse transcription using random hexamers. TCRdb re-analysed the immunoSEQ multiplex PCR reads in MiXCR, keeping a single row per CDR3 protein. Of approximately 150,000 distinct CDR3 sequences listed, approximately 94% are singletons. Sequenced: CD4+ T cells from PBMCs. The chain links TRBV29-1 to TRBJ2-2, with D uncertain. This clonotype originated in a human donor with multiple sclerosis. DNA for the CDR3: TGCAGCGTTGGGAACGGAGCGAACACCGGGGAGCTGTTTTTT. Translation: CSVGNGANTGELFF.